These T cell receptor beta chains were read from a single sample in a study of CD4+ T cells in melanoma. Generated by immunoSEQ multiplex PCR, the TCRdb table keeps only in-frame clones and is missing some. The sample has 9,500 to 10,000 clones; more than 60% are singletons. Sequenced: cells from a culture (not recorded whether cultured in vitro). These receptors were obtained from a human donor with melanoma. The CDR3 runs from the conserved cysteine through the conserved F or W. The D gene is left open where the match is weak. A row's size may be missing; if present it is once, few, many or a size class.

>NA|TRBJ2-5|TRBV3-1/TRBV3-2|TRBD2
CASSQDGTRKQETQYF
TGTGCCAGCAGCCAAGACGGGACTAGAAAACAAGAGACCCAGTACTTC
>NA|TRBJ1-1|TRBV4-1|NA
CASSQTETAVGEAFF
TGCGCCAGCAGCCAAACCGAGACAGCGGTCGGGGAAGCTTTCTTT
>NA|TRBJ2-1|TRBV5-1|NA
CASSPRAGSSYNEQFF
TGCGCCAGCAGCCCCCGGGCTGGGAGCTCCTACAATGAGCAGTTCTTC
>NA|TRBJ2-1|TRBV2|NA
CASSPVLLAGENNEQFF
TGTGCCAGCAGTCCCGTCCTCCTGGCGGGCGAGAACAATGAGCAGTTCTTC
>NA|TRBJ2-1|TRBV6-5|NA
CASSYGDAGEQFF
TGTGCCAGCAGTTACGGTGATGCGGGTGAGCAGTTCTTC
>few|TRBJ2-1|TRBV15|NA
CATSRGRGVTYNEQFF
TGTGCCACCAGCAGAGGCAGGGGAGTTACCTACAATGAGCAGTTCTTC
>NA|TRBJ1-5|TRBV19|NA
CASSPLDLNSNQPQHF
TGTGCCAGTAGTCCGTTGGACCTCAATAGCAATCAGCCCCAGCATTTT
>NA|TRBJ2-3|TRBV4-1|TRBD1
CASSQDPGGPTQYF
TGCGCCAGCAGCCAAGATCCAGGGGGACCCACGCAGTATTTT
>NA|TRBJ2-1|TRBV3-1/TRBV3-2|TRBD1
CASSQVGQGTSYNEQFF
TGTGCCAGCAGCCAAGTGGGACAGGGGACGTCCTACAATGAGCAGTTCTTC
>NA|TRBJ1-1|TRBV9|TRBD1
CASSVRGDSRTEAFF
TGTGCCAGCAGCGTTCGGGGGGACAGCAGGACTGAAGCTTTCTTT
>NA|TRBJ1-6|TRBV5-4|NA
CASSGERGYSPLHF
TGTGCCAGCTCGGGGGAGAGGGGCTATTCACCCCTCCACTTT
>NA|TRBJ1-3|TRBV19|TRBD1
CASSIPPGQGMRNTIYF
TGTGCCAGTAGTATTCCACCGGGACAGGGGATGCGAAACACCATATATTTT
>few|TRBJ1-4|TRBV9|NA
CASSVGFQGREKLFF
TGTGCCAGCAGCGTAGGATTCCAGGGGAGGGAAAAACTGTTTTTT
>NA|TRBJ1-6|TRBV2|TRBD1
CASSEWTGGLGALHF
TGTGCCAGCAGTGAATGGACAGGGGGCCTCGGGGCCCTCCACTTT
>NA|TRBJ2-5|TRBV12-5|NA
CASGFWGTSGETQYF
TGTGCTAGTGGTTTTTGGGGGACGTCGGGAGAGACCCAGTACTTC
>NA|TRBJ1-3|TRBV10-2|NA
CASSWDSGNTIYF
TGCGCCAGCAGTTGGGACTCCGGAAACACCATATATTTT
>medium-sized|TRBJ2-7|TRBV27|NA
CAIPPYEQYF
TGTGCCATCCCCCCGTACGAGCAGTACTTC
>NA|TRBJ1-1|TRBV30|TRBD1
CACAGQGAHRAFF
TGTGCCTGCGCGGGACAGGGGGCGCATAGAGCTTTCTTT
>NA|TRBJ2-1|TRBV4-1|NA
CASSHPRVGPEQFF
TGCGCCAGCAGCCACCCTCGAGTAGGTCCTGAGCAGTTCTTC
>few|TRBJ1-1|TRBV6-1|NA
CASSEGGGNTEAFF
TGTGCCAGCAGTGAAGGCGGGGGAAACACTGAAGCTTTCTTT
>NA|TRBJ2-2|TRBV5-6|NA
CASSSSLPGELFF
TGTGCCAGCAGCTCGTCCCTTCCCGGGGAGCTGTTTTTT
>few|TRBJ1-6|TRBV5-1|NA
CASSRQTPSSYNSPLHF
TGCGCCAGCAGTCGGCAGACCCCCAGCTCCTATAATTCACCCCTCCACTTT
>NA|TRBJ2-6|TRBV19|TRBD1
CASSPRTGVVAANVLTF
TGTGCCAGTAGTCCAAGGACAGGGGTCGTCGCGGCCAACGTCCTGACTTTC
>NA|TRBJ2-6|TRBV2|TRBD1
CASNPGQGVSGANVLTF
TGTGCCAGCAATCCGGGACAGGGTGTCTCTGGGGCCAACGTCCTGACTTTC
>once|TRBJ2-3|TRBV29-1|NA
CSVDIARNTPDTQYF
TGCAGCGTTGATATAGCCAGAAACACCCCAGATACGCAGTATTTT
>NA|TRBJ1-5|TRBV7-2|NA
CASSLGHRVSNQPQHF
TGTGCCAGCAGCTTGGGTCACAGGGTCAGCAATCAGCCCCAGCATTTT
>NA|TRBJ2-5|TRBV5-1|TRBD2
CASSFYGTTQETQYF
TGCGCCAGCAGCTTTTATGGGACTACGCAAGAGACCCAGTACTTC
>NA|TRBJ1-1|TRBV18|NA
CASSPNRENTEAFF
TGTGCCAGCTCACCAAACAGGGAGAACACTGAAGCTTTCTTT
>NA|TRBJ2-1|TRBV7-9|TRBD2
CASSPTGTSVRNEQFF
TGTGCCAGCAGCCCGACCGGGACTAGTGTTAGGAATGAGCAGTTCTTC
>NA|TRBJ1-5|TRBV7-9|NA
CASSLGRDRQPQHF
TGTGCCAGCAGCTTAGGTAGAGATCGGCAGCCCCAGCATTTT
>NA|TRBJ1-1|TRBV6-5|NA
CASTIGNTEAFF
TGTGCCAGCACTATCGGGAACACTGAAGCTTTCTTT
>NA|TRBJ1-4|TRBV7-2|NA
CASSDTTPGVVGEKLFF
TGTGCCAGCAGCGACACTACCCCAGGGGTTGTAGGTGAAAAACTGTTTTTT
>NA|TRBJ2-3|TRBV5-1|NA
CASSLGADTQYF
TGCGCCAGCAGCTTGGGTGCAGATACGCAGTATTTT
>once|TRBJ2-7|TRBV7-2|NA
CASSLKGVTEQYF
TGTGCCAGCAGCTTAAAGGGGGTTACGGAGCAGTACTTC
>few|TRBJ2-3|TRBV6-2/TRBV6-3|NA
CASSKEISLTDTQYF
TGTGCCAGCAGTAAGGAGATATCCCTCACAGATACGCAGTATTTT
>few|TRBJ2-2|TRBV3-1/TRBV3-2|NA
CASSRLGGRNTGELFF
TGTGCCAGCAGCCGACTAGGCGGGCGAAACACCGGGGAGCTGTTTTTT
>once|TRBJ1-2|TRBV11-1|NA
CASSMLGAGNYGYTF
TGTGCCAGCAGCATGTTGGGCGCCGGGAACTATGGCTACACCTTC
>NA|TRBJ2-7|TRBV27|NA
CASSLRAPGYEQYF
TGTGCCAGCAGTCTCAGGGCGCCGGGGTACGAGCAGTACTTC
>NA|TRBJ1-1|TRBV3-1/TRBV3-2|NA
CASSQRGTEAFF
TGTGCCAGCAGCCAGAGGGGCACTGAAGCTTTCTTT
>NA|TRBJ2-7|TRBV6-5|NA
CASSYRGAHEQYF
TGTGCCAGCAGTTACAGGGGGGCCCACGAGCAGTACTTC
>NA|TRBJ2-2|TRBV3-1/TRBV3-2|NA
CASSRRGPGELFF
TGTGCCAGCAGCCGTCGGGGTCCCGGGGAGCTGTTTTTT
>NA|TRBJ1-2|TRBV2|TRBD1
CASSGTGGLYGYTF
TGTGCCAGCAGTGGGACAGGGGGTCTCTATGGCTACACCTTC
>NA|TRBJ2-7|TRBV11-1|NA
CASSLGRQDEQYF
TGTGCCAGCAGCTTAGGACGGCAGGACGAGCAGTACTTC
>NA|TRBJ2-7|TRBV6-5|NA
CASSLLRRGPIYEQYF
TGTGCCAGCAGTTTACTCAGGAGGGGCCCCATCTACGAGCAGTACTTC